This T cell receptor beta chain was captured in a study of T cell responses to AZD1222 COVID-19 vaccine. Trimming cost V 3 bases and J 6 bases, with 15 bases left between them. The germline gives CDR1 WSHSY, CDR2 SAAADI. The CDR3 spans 14 residues. Libraries were prepared by immunoSEQ multiplex PCR; TCRdb keeps only in-frame clonotypes and omits some of them. In the table there are roughly 120,000 clones, 89% of which are singletons. The V and J genes are TRBV10-2 and TRBJ2-7; D possibly matches TRBD1 or TRBD2 (5 bases each). The receptor's source is an adult in good health. The sample was peripheral blood, taken on day 0 of AZD1222 vaccination. The CDR3 bases are TGCGCCAGCAGTGAAGTCGGGACCGAAAGCGAGCAGTACTTC. It is translated as CASSEVGTESEQYF.